This T cell receptor beta chain was retrieved from a study of T-cell memory formation after mild COVID-19. Study-wide background: Clustering of TCRs was largely donor specific.

Broader study findings: CD4/CD8 balance held among clones contracting day 15 to 85, and later expanders leaned CD4+. The appearance of some responding clones in pre-infection memory suggested that cross-reactive memory joined. Second-wave clones reaching peak frequency on day 37 lacked confirmed SARS-CoV-2 specificity.

Trimming cost V 3 bases and J 3 bases, with 15 bases left between them. Germline V CDR1 and CDR2: LNHNV, YYDKDF (reference sequence). The CDR3 is made up of 15 amino acids. Notes on this clonotype: The antigen remains undetermined.

Each CDR3 protein gets one entry after TCRdb re-called the 5' RACE reads with MiXCR. The sample consists of more than 150,000 distinct CDR3 sequences, 20% to 25% of them appearing once. V gene TRBV15 combines with J gene TRBJ2-7; a weak D match, TRBD1 (6 bases). Sequenced sample: PBMCs or a T cell subset sorted from them (not recorded which). The sequence came from an adult woman who had mild COVID-19 (a few samples of this study predate the infection). Cell type and time point are not known. The CDR3 reads CATSSGQQGIYEQYF. Written as DNA, the CDR3 is TGTGCCACCAGCAGCGGACAGCAAGGAATCTACGAGCAGTACTTC.